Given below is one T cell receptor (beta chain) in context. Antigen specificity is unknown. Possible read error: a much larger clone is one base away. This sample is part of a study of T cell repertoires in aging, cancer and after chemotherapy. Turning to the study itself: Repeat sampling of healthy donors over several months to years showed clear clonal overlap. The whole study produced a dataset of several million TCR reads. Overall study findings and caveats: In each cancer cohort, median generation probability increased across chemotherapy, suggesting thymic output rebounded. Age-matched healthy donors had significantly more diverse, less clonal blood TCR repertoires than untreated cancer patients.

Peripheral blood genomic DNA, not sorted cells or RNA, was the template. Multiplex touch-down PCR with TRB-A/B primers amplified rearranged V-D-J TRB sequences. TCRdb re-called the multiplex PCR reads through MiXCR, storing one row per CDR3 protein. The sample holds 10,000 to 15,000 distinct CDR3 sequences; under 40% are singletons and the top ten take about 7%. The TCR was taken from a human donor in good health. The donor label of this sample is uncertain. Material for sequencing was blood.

The CDR3 protein is CASSFRTGEMFF. The CDR3, as DNA: TGTGCCAGCAGCTTCAGAACCGGGGAGATGTTTTTT. The V and J genes are TRBV11-3 and TRBJ2-2; possible D gene TRBD2, 5 bases. Germline CDR1 and CDR2: SGHNT and YENEEA. The CDR3 is 12 amino acids. The complete variable domain, with remaining parts taken from reference TRBV11-3 and TRBJ2-2, reads EAGVVQSPRYKIIEKKQPVAFWCNPISGHNTLYWYLQNLGQGPELLIRYENEEAVDDSQLPKDRFSAERLKGVDSTLKIQPAELGDSAVYLCASSFRTGEMFFGEGSRLTVL.